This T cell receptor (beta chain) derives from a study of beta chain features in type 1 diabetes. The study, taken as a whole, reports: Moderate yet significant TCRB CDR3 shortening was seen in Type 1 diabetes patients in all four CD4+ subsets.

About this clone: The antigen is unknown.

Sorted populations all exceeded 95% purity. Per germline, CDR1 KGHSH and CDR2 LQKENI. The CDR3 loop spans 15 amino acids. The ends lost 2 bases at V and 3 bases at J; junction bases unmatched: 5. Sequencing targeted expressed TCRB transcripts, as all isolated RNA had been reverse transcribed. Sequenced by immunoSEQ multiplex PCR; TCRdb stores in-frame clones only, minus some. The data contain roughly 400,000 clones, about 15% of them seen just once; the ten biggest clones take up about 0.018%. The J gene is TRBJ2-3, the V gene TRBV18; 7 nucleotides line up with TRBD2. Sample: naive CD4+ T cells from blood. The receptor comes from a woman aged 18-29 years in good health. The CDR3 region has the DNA TGTGCCAGCTCACCAGCGGGAGTCAATACAGATACGCAGTATTTT. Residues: CASSPAGVNTDTQYF. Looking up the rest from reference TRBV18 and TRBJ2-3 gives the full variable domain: NAGVMQNPRHLVRRRGQEARLRCSPMKGHSHVYWYRQLPEEGLKFMVYLQKENIIDESGMPKERFSAEFPKEGPSILRIQQVVRGDSAAYFCASSPAGVNTDTQYFGPGTRLTVL.